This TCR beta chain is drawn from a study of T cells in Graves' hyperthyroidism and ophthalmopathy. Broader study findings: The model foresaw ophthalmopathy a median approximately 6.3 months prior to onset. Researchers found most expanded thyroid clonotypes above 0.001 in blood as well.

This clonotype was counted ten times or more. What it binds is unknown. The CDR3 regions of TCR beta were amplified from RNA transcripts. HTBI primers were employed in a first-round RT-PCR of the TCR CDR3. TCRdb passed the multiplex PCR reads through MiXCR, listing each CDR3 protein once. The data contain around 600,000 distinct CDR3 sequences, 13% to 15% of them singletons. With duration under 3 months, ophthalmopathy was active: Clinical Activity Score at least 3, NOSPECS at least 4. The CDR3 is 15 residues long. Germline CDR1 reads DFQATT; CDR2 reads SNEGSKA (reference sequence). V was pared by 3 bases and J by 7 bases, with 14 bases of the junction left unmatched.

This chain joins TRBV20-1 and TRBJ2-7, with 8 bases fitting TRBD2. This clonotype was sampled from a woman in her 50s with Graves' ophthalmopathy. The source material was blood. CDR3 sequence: CSASGLAGGVQEQYF. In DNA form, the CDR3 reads TGCAGTGCTAGTGGGCTAGCGGGCGGAGTTCAGGAGCAGTACTTC.